The T cell receptor beta chain described here comes from a study of CD8+CD57+ T cells in acquired aplastic anemia. For the study at large: Mean yield of DNA from sorted CD4+ and CD8+ cells was about 3.2 ug.

About this clonotype: Its antigen is not identified.

This CDR3 is 15 amino acids long. CDR1 SEHNR and CDR2 FQNEAQ come from the germline V gene (reference sequence). With V trimmed by 5 bases and J by 3 bases, 6 bases remained unmatched. Whole-study findings and limits: Around 30 was the count of CD8+ CDR3 sequences that patients shared with controls.

For CDR3 and TCR beta VDJ profiling, genomic DNA was the template used. TCRdb used MiXCR to reprocess the reads, holding one entry per CDR3 protein. The repertoire holds about 160,000 distinct CDR3 sequences, with roughly 45% as singletons. V gene TRBV7-9 combines with J gene TRBJ1-1, with 10 bases that match TRBD1. This clonotype was obtained from a human donor in good health. Sequencing was carried out using sorted CD4+, CD8+, or CD8+CD57+ T cells (not recorded which) from PBMCs. The CDR3 DNA reads TGTGCCAGCAGCGTACGACAGGGGGCGGACACTGAAGCTTTCTTT. Its translation is CASSVRQGADTEAFF.